This T cell receptor beta chain comes out of a study of blood T cell repertoires in COVID-19. Across the study: Sources were T cells, B-cell-depleted T cells, or PBMCs; the material itself was cDNA or gDNA.

Trimming pared 3 bases from V and 4 bases from J, leaving 15 bases between. CDR1 LGHDT and CDR2 YNNKEL come from the germline V gene (reference sequence). This CDR3 spans 15 amino acids. Assay: immunoSEQ multiplex PCR; the TCRdb copy retains only in-frame clones and omits some. The sample contains about 220,000 clones, more than 65% of which appear only once. The sample consisted of peripheral blood. This receptor was obtained from an elderly woman with acute or convalescent COVID-19. V usage is TRBV3-1 (or the pseudogene TRBV3-2) and J usage is TRBJ1-2; a weak D match, TRBD1 (5 bases). CDR3 DNA: TGTGCCAGCAGCCAGACAGCCTGGTCGGCCTATGGCTACACCTTC. Its protein is CASSQTAWSAYGYTF.